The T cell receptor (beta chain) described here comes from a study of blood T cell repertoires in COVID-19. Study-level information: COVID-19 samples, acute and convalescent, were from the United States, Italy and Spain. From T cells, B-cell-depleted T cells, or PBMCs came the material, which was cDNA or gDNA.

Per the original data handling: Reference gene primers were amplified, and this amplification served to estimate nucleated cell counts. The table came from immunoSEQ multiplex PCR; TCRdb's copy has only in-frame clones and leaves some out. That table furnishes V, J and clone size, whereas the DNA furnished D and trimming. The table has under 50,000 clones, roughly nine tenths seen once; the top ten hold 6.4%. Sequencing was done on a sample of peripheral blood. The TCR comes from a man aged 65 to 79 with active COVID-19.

Written as DNA, the CDR3 is TGTGCCAGCAGCCTTACAGGGGGCGCGTACGAGCAGTACTTC. Its translation: CASSLTGGAYEQYF. The chain has TRBV7-2 and TRBJ2-7, with TRBD1 matching 9 bases. This CDR3 region has 14 residues. Germline-derived CDR1 and CDR2 are SGHTA and FQGNSA. Trimming removed 5 bases from V and 4 bases from J; junction bases left unmatched: 6.